This entry is about one T cell receptor beta chain. The antigen it recognizes is unknown. Base-call qualities are not available, and no considerably larger clone is one nucleotide away. Preparation of the library involved the immunoSEQ multiplex PCR assay. This is the immuneACCESS table as TCRdb keeps it, with only in-frame sequences that have V and J called. A part of the clones is gone; compared with another copy, unresolved V genes explain less than half, and the rest is unexplained. The sample data list some 60,000 clones, and approximately 90% of these were observed just once. 1.3% of the sample comes from the top ten. The sample belongs to a study of T cell changes during pregnancy in multiple sclerosis (dated by TCRdb to between 2018 and 2021). General notes on the study: In women with multiple sclerosis, the researchers looked at how the T cell repertoire shifted as pregnancy progressed.

From the cysteine through the phenylalanine, the CDR3 covers 14 amino acids. Just CDR3 DNA is preserved here, 42 bases in frame from base 1. Trimming removed 0 bases from V and 8 bases from J, leaving 11 bases between the germline ends. As encoded in the germline V gene, CDR1 is SGHRS while CDR2 is YFSETQ. The V and J genes are TRBV5-1 and TRBJ1-4, and the D gene may be TRBD1, 5 bases matching. This receptor was identified in a female donor with multiple sclerosis, enrolled in a pregnancy study. The sequences come from peripheral blood, collected in the second trimester of pregnancy. The nucleotide sequence reads TGCGCCAGCAGCTTGGGCGGGGGAGAGGAAAAACTGTTTTTT. Its protein product is CASSLGGGEEKLFF.